The 24 T cell receptor beta chains presented below share a single source sample, sequenced in a study of OX40 agonist ivuxolimab in advanced cancers. The table came from immunoSEQ multiplex PCR; TCRdb's copy has only in-frame clones and leaves some out. The sample lists 65,000 to 75,000 clones, over 65% seen once, with 5% to 6.5% in the top ten. Sequencing used CD4+ or CD8+ T cells sorted from blood, obtained in a trial of the OX40 agonist ivuxolimab. These receptors were collected from an adult with an advanced solid tumor such as melanoma, head and neck, liver or kidney cancer.

V usage is TRBV29-1 and J usage is TRBJ2-3; 7 positions match TRBD1. The germline V gene encodes CDR1 SQVTM and CDR2 ANQGSEA. CDR3 length: 14 amino acids. J was trimmed by 3 bases and V by 7 bases; bases with no gene match: 10. CDR3 residues: CSAGTGDITDTQYF. In DNA, the CDR3 is TGCAGCGCGGGCACAGGGGATATAACAGATACGCAGTATTTT.

The gene calls are TRBV11-3 and TRBJ2-5; 10 positions agree with TRBD1. With the DNA end fitting TRBJ2-7 better, the J assignment may be wrong. Germline V lookup: CDR1 SGHNT, CDR2 YENEEA. There are 16 residues in the CDR3. CDR3 in amino acids: CASSLDGDRGTYEQYF. The CDR3 DNA follows: TGTGCCAGCAGCTTAGACGGGGACAGGGGTACCTACGAGCAGTACTTC.

The gene calls are TRBV11-2 and TRBJ2-1, with 8 nucleotides matching TRBD1. CDR3 length: 15 residues. V was clipped by 5 bases and J by 4 bases; unmatched bases: 7. The germline V gene has CDR1 SGHAT and CDR2 FQNNGV. The CDR3 region has the DNA TGTGCCAGCAGCCTAGGGACAGGTATATACAATGAGCAGTTCTTC. Protein: CASSLGTGIYNEQFF.

The chain has TRBV6-5 and TRBJ1-2; 7 bases agree with TRBD1. CDR1 and CDR2 from the germline V gene are MNHEY and SVGAGI. The CDR3 is made up of 15 amino acids. The junction had 7 bases not matched to a gene; V was cut back by 0 bases and J by 6 bases. This CDR3 is CASSYSRGGADGYTF. The CDR3 DNA is TGTGCCAGCAGTTACTCGAGAGGGGGCGCGGATGGCTACACCTTC.

The V gene is TRBV11-3, the J gene TRBJ2-3; 9 bases match TRBD1. Germline V gene lookup returns CDR1 SGHNT and CDR2 YENEEA. After removal of 5 bases from V and 2 bases from J, the junction contained 5 bases not matched to a gene. This CDR3 spans 15 amino acids. CDR3 residues: CASSPGTGFTDTQYF. DNA of the CDR3: TGTGCCAGCAGCCCCGGGACAGGGTTCACAGATACGCAGTATTTT.

The chain carries TRBV7-2 and TRBJ2-7; no clear D. CDR1 and CDR2 (germline): SGHTA, FQGNSA. Trimming removed 2 bases from V and 2 bases from J, with 13 bases in between. The CDR3 extends over 15 amino acids. DNA for the CDR3: TGTGCCAGCAGCTTAAATTCCGGAGCTACCTACGAGCAGTACTTC. It yields the protein CASSLNSGATYEQYF. The entire variable domain, with the rest obtained from reference TRBV7-2 and TRBJ2-7, is as follows: GAGVSQSPSNKVTEKGKDVELRCDPISGHTALYWYRQSLGQGLEFLIYFQGNSAPDKSGLPSDRFSAERTGGSVSTLTIQRTQQEDSAVYLCASSLNSGATYEQYFGPGTRLTVT.

The rearrangement joins TRBV5-4 to TRBJ1-4, with 7 bases matching TRBD1. CDR1 and CDR2 from the germline V gene are SGHNT and YYREEE (reference sequence). The CDR3 consists of 14 residues. Trimming cost V 5 bases and J 8 bases; bases outside gene matches: 9. CDR3 residues: CASSSDRQREKLFF. CDR3 bases: TGTGCCAGCAGTTCGGACAGGCAACGCGAAAAACTGTTTTTT.

The rearrangement joins TRBV14 to TRBJ2-3, with 7 bases fitting TRBD1. The V and J ends lost 0 bases and 2 bases, in that order; junction bases with no gene match: 5. This CDR3 region has 16 residues. The germline V gene encodes CDR1 SGHDN and CDR2 FVKESK. CDR3 protein: CASSQERQGHTDTQYF. Written as DNA, the CDR3 is TGTGCCAGCAGCCAAGAGAGACAGGGCCACACAGATACGCAGTATTTT.

This clone came up many times. The rearrangement links TRBV7-2 to TRBJ1-1; possible D gene TRBD1, 5 bases. The CDR3 contains 14 residues. Germline CDR1 reads SGHTA; CDR2 reads FQGNSA. V lost 1 base and J 1 base, leaving 7 bases between the germline ends. The CDR3 loop is CASSLGGKNTEAFF. As DNA, the CDR3 is TGTGCCAGCAGCTTAGGGGGGAAGAACACTGAAGCTTTCTTT.

The chain has TRBV5-5 and TRBJ2-7, with D hard to call. CDR1 and CDR2 (germline): SGHKS, YYEKEE (reference sequence). The CDR3 spans 13 residues. The ends were cut back, 3 bases at V and 7 bases at J, with 14 bases in the middle. CDR3 sequence reads: CASSSGPLKEQYF. The CDR3 region has the DNA TGTGCCAGCAGCTCCGGACCCCTGAAGGAGCAGTACTTC. Filled out from reference TRBV5-5 and TRBJ2-7, the complete variable domain reads DAGVTQSPTHLIKTRGQQVTLRCSPISGHKSVSWYQQVLGQGPQFIFQYYEKEERGRGNFPDRFSARQFPNYSSELNVNALLLGDSALYLCASSSGPLKEQYFGPGTRLTVT.

The chain carries TRBV7-2 and TRBJ2-3, with 16 bases that match TRBD2. The germline gives CDR1 SGHTA, CDR2 FQGNSA. There are 16 residues in the CDR3. Germline trimming cut 6 bases from V and 6 bases from J; bases unmatched to any gene: 6. The CDR3: CASRAGTSGGVDTQYF. CDR3 in DNA: TGTGCCAGCAGAGCCGGGACTAGCGGGGGGGTGGATACGCAGTATTTT.

The rearrangement joins TRBV28 to TRBJ1-5; D is possibly TRBD1 (6 bases). The V and J ends lost 3 bases and 5 bases respectively, with 11 bases between them. Germline CDR1 MDHEN, CDR2 SYDVKM. The CDR3 loop spans 14 amino acids. The CDR3 sequence is CASSLRRGDQPQHF. CDR3 DNA sequence: TGTGCCAGCAGTTTGAGGAGGGGGGATCAGCCCCAGCATTTT. Using reference TRBV28 and TRBJ1-5 for the parts outside the CDR3, the full variable domain is DVKVTQSSRYLVKRTGEKVFLECVQDMDHENMFWYRQDPGLGLRLIYFSYDVKMKEKGDIPEGYSVSREKKERFSLILESASTNQTSMYLCASSLRRGDQPQHFGDGTRLSIL.

The chain is built from TRBV9 and TRBJ2-5; the match to TRBD1 covers 11 bases. V gave up 0 bases and J gave up 9 bases; unmatched junction bases: 7. The CDR3 consists of 15 residues. Germline CDR1 and CDR2: SGDLS and YYNGEE. The DNA for the CDR3 is TGTGCCAGCAGCGTAGGGACAGGGGGCGTGGATGCCCAGTACTTC. This encodes CASSVGTGGVDAQYF.

V gene TRBV29-1 combines with J gene TRBJ2-7; D may match TRBD1 or TRBD2 (6 bases each). V dropped 5 bases and J dropped 5 bases, with 13 bases sitting between them. CDR1 is SQVTM, CDR2 ANQGSEA, per germline. The CDR3 runs 12 residues. The chain's CDR3 is CSVTGTGDEQYF. CDR3 in DNA: TGCAGCGTTACAGGGACGGGGGACGAGCAGTACTTC.

This sequence joins TRBV27 and TRBJ2-7; 8 bases agree with TRBD2. CDR1 is MNHEY, CDR2 SMNVEV, per germline (reference sequence). Unmatched junction bases numbered 6, after V lost 6 bases and J lost 2 bases. The CDR3 extends over 14 amino acids. The CDR3 DNA is TGTGCCAGCAGCATAACTAGCGGAGCCTACGAGCAGTACTTC. Amino acid sequence: CASSITSGAYEQYF.

This clone appeared once. V gene TRBV7-3 combines with J gene TRBJ2-3; either TRBD1 or TRBD2 may supply D (5 bases each). The germline gives CDR1 SGHTA, CDR2 FQGTGA. Trimming shortened V by 1 base and J by 6 bases, and 17 bases separated the two germline ends. This CDR3 comprises 16 residues. DNA of the CDR3: TGTGCCAGCAGCTTAAGACCCGGGACGCCAGGGGATACGCAGTATTTT. Its translation: CASSLRPGTPGDTQYF.

The chain employs TRBV2 and TRBJ2-6; D call uncertain. V lost 5 bases, J lost 5 bases, and 4 bases lay in between. This CDR3 comprises 12 residues. Looked up from germline, CDR1 is SNHLY and CDR2 is FYNNEI. In DNA, the CDR3 is TGTGCCAGCAGTCGGAGGGCCAACGTCCTGACTTTC. As protein: CASSRRANVLTF.

The chain joins TRBV29-1 to TRBJ2-1; TRBD2 aligns across 9 bases. The CDR3 length is 16 residues. Germline V gene lookup returns CDR1 SQVTM and CDR2 ANQGSEA. The V gene end was trimmed by 3 bases and the J gene end by 1 base; junction bases not matched to a gene: 7. CDR3 bases: TGCAGCGTTGAGGTGCGGAGCGGGGGGTCCTACAATGAGCAGTTCTTC. It encodes CSVEVRSGGSYNEQFF.

In this sample, this clone turned up a few times. The DNA for the CDR3 is TGTGCCAGCACTCAACGGAGGTGGGCAGAAGCAGAGGAGGTTCAGCCCCAGCATTTT. As protein: CASTQRRWAEAEEVQPQHF. The chain has TRBV28 and TRBJ1-5; D uncertain. CDR1 and CDR2 (germline): MDHEN, SYDVKM. The CDR3 sequence is 19 residues long. Trimming took 7 bases from V and 6 from J, leaving 31 bases between them.

The chain joins TRBV6-6 to TRBJ2-1; the match to TRBD1 covers 7 bases. The CDR3 contains 14 residues. After removal of 0 bases from V and 6 bases from J, the junction contained 2 bases not matched to a gene. In germline, CDR1 is MNHNY, CDR2 SVGAGI (reference sequence). As DNA, the CDR3 is TGTGCCAGCAGTTACTCCTACAGGGGCAATGAGCAGTTCTTC. It is translated as CASSYSYRGNEQFF.

The V gene is TRBV6-1, the J gene TRBJ1-3, with D unclear. Trimming removed 6 bases at V and 0 bases at J, with 12 bases between. The CDR3 sequence is 15 residues long. CDR1 and CDR2 (germline): MNHNS, SASEGT. The chain's CDR3 is CASSPGYSSGNTIYF. The CDR3, as DNA: TGTGCCAGCAGCCCCGGTTACTCCTCTGGAAACACCATATATTTT.

The gene calls are TRBV2 and TRBJ2-2; 8 bases line up with TRBD1. V was clipped by 6 bases and J by 4 bases; unmatched bases: 4. CDR1 is SNHLY and CDR2 is FYNNEI in the germline V gene. The CDR3 length is 14 residues. The CDR3 DNA sequence: TGTGCCAGCAGCCGACAGGGGAGCACCGGGGAGCTGTTTTTT. Its translation is CASSRQGSTGELFF.

The CDR3 region has the DNA TGTGCCAGCAGCGGAGCAGGGTATTACACAGATACGCAGTATTTT. This codes for CASSGAGYYTDTQYF. The chain recombines TRBV9 with TRBJ2-3; a possible D gene is TRBD1 (5 bases). Germline V gene lookup returns CDR1 SGDLS and CDR2 YYNGEE. CDR3 length: 15 residues. V lost 3 bases and J 2 bases, leaving 13 bases between the germline ends. The full variable domain, completed using reference TRBV9 and TRBJ2-3, is DSGVTQTPKHLITATGQRVTLRCSPRSGDLSVYWYQQSLDQGLQFLIQYYNGEERAKGNILERFSAQQFPDLHSELNLSSLELGDSALYFCASSGAGYYTDTQYFGPGTRLTVL.

The J gene is TRBJ2-2, the V gene TRBV15; D unresolved. Trimming shortened V by 8 bases and J by 2 bases, and 9 bases separated the two germline ends. The germline V gene has CDR1 LNHNV and CDR2 YYDKDF (reference sequence). CDR3 length: 13 amino acids. The CDR3 DNA reads as TGTGCCACCGGTCCCCCTAACACCGGGGAGCTGTTTTTT. It is translated as CATGPPNTGELFF.